The clone carrying this T cell receptor beta chain was recorded only once. The data originate from a study of blood T cell repertoires in COVID-19. Across the whole study: The United States, Italy and Spain supplied acute and convalescent COVID-19 samples. Sources were T cells, B-cell-depleted T cells, or PBMCs; the material itself was cDNA or gDNA.

There are 18 residues in the CDR3. Germline V gene sequence: CDR1 SQVTM, CDR2 ANQGSEA. Unmatched junction bases numbered 20, after V lost 4 bases and J lost 6 bases. The authors' processing: It was from reference gene primer amplification that nucleated cell counts were estimated. The repertoire was sequenced with immunoSEQ multiplex PCR; TCRdb's copy has only in-frame clones and lacks some. For V, J and clone size, that table is used; D and trimming come from the DNA. The sample yields approximately 100,000 clones, 71% seen once. V gene TRBV29-1 combines with J gene TRBJ1-1; 10 positions agree with TRBD1. The sample comprised peripheral blood. This receptor was obtained from a human donor with acute or convalescent COVID-19. The donor label of this sample is uncertain. CDR3 nucleotide sequence: TGCAGCGTTGGTTTTCGGACAGGGGGTTCGTCGTGGCTGTCTGAAGCTTTCTTT. Translating it yields CSVGFRTGGSSWLSEAFF.